The next 27 T cell receptor beta chains were all read from a single sample in a study of identical twins. TCRdb analysed the 5' RACE reads with MiXCR anew, one entry per CDR3 protein. The table lists 400,000 to 550,000 distinct CDR3 sequences, roughly an eighth of them singletons. The data also belong to a second study, concerning yellow fever vaccine responses in identical twins.

Sequencing was done on a sample of CD4+ T cells sorted from blood. Receptor source: a woman between 18 and 29 years old in good health.

This clonotype was counted between two and nine times. The gene calls are TRBV5-4 and TRBJ1-3; the D is unclear. The V gene's germline CDR1 is SGHNT and CDR2 YYREEE (reference sequence). Trimming cost V 0 bases and J 1 base, with 11 bases left between them. This CDR3 comprises 16 residues. The CDR3 DNA reads as TGTGCCAGCAGCTTGGAACCCAGAATGTCTGGAAACACCATATATTTT. This encodes CASSLEPRMSGNTIYF. The whole variable domain, filled in from reference TRBV5-4 and TRBJ1-3, reads ETGVTQSPTHLIKTRGQQVTLRCSSQSGHNTVSWYQQALGQGPQFIFQYYREEENGRGNFPPRFSGLQFPNYSSELNVNALELDDSALYLCASSLEPRMSGNTIYFGEGSWLTVV.

This clonotype was detected a few times. The chain employs TRBV27 and TRBJ2-2; D remains unclear. V was shortened by 5 bases and J by 6 bases, with 13 bases between the two germline ends. The CDR3 is 14 residues long. Germline CDR1 reads MNHEY; CDR2 reads SMNVEV (reference sequence). Here the CDR3 reads CASSNRPGAGELFF. The CDR3 DNA reads as TGTGCCAGCAGTAACCGTCCCGGCGCCGGGGAGCTGTTTTTT.

The chain links TRBV3-1 to TRBJ1-5, with D possibly being TRBD1 (6 bases). V dropped 4 bases and J dropped 0 bases, with 10 bases sitting between them. Germline values: CDR1 LGHDT, CDR2 YNNKEL (reference sequence). The CDR3 totals 15 residues. CDR3 in DNA: TGTGCCAGCAGCCGCAGGGGTTATAGCAATCAGCCCCAGCATTTT. This encodes CASSRRGYSNQPQHF.

This clonotype was recorded many times. CDR3 residues: CASSRGSSNTGELFF. CDR3 DNA sequence: TGCGCCAGCTCAAGGGGGTCCTCGAACACCGGGGAGCTGTTTTTT. This chain uses TRBV5-1 with TRBJ2-2; D perhaps matches TRBD1 (6 bases). Germline assignment: CDR1 SGHRS and CDR2 YFSETQ. The CDR3 has 15 amino acids. V lost 7 bases and J lost 0, with 13 bases in between.

This clonotype was counted many times. This chain connects TRBV29-1 to TRBJ1-4; D is ambiguous. The V gene's germline CDR1 is SQVTM and CDR2 ANQGSEA. The CDR3 extends over 15 amino acids. V was shortened by 4 bases and J by 3 bases, with 15 bases between the two germline ends. The CDR3 loop is CSVVVTSVSNEKLFF. The CDR3 DNA reads as TGCAGCGTTGTGGTAACCAGCGTCTCTAATGAAAAACTGTTTTTT.

This clonotype has ten or more counts. The J gene is TRBJ2-5, the V gene TRBV29-1; TRBD1 matches 8 bases. Germline lookup yields CDR1 SQVTM and CDR2 ANQGSEA. The ends lost 1 base at V and 2 bases at J; junction bases unmatched: 6. The CDR3 loop spans 15 amino acids. CDR3 sequence reads: CSVEGYRGRQETQYF. The CDR3 region has the DNA TGCAGCGTTGAAGGCTACAGGGGGAGGCAAGAGACCCAGTACTTC.

This clonotype came up a few times. DNA of the CDR3: TGTGCCAGCAGCCCAGCCCCCGAGAACTATGGCTACACCTTC. Translation gives CASSPAPENYGYTF. The rearrangement joins TRBV9 to TRBJ1-2; D gene uncertain. Germline CDR1 SGDLS, CDR2 YYNGEE. V was cut by 4 bases and J by 2 bases, with 12 bases left in between. The CDR3 spans 14 residues.

This clonotype was recorded at least ten times. The gene calls are TRBV14 and TRBJ2-1; D is uncertain. Trimming cost V 1 base and J 3 bases, with 4 bases left between them. The germline gives CDR1 SGHDN, CDR2 FVKESK. This CDR3 has 13 amino acids. In nucleotides, the CDR3 is TGTGCCAGCAGCCAAGGAGTCTACAATGAGCAGTTCTTC. As protein: CASSQGVYNEQFF.

In this sample, this clonotype turned up a few times. The chain combines TRBV28 with TRBJ1-2; D unclear. Trimming removed 6 bases from V and 4 bases from J, with 6 bases in between. The CDR3 is made up of 11 amino acids. Per the germline V gene, CDR1 is MDHEN and CDR2 is SYDVKM. CDR3 sequence: CASRRSYGYTF. The CDR3, as DNA: TGTGCCAGCAGGAGATCCTATGGCTACACCTTC.

On this clonotype itself: One end of the junction does not line up with germline, which may come from a read error. V and J are TRBV20-1 and TRBJ2-1, with 10 bases aligning to TRBD2. CDR3 length: 17 amino acids. Germline assignment: CDR1 DFQATT and CDR2 SNEGSKA (reference sequence). CDR3 loop: CCARDAQREGSYNEQFF. Here the CDR3 DNA reads TGCTGTGCTAGAGATGCTCAGCGGGAGGGATCCTACAATGAGCAGTTCTTC.

This sequence joins TRBV7-8 and TRBJ2-3; 11 bases map to TRBD2. This CDR3 is built from 17 residues. From germline, CDR1 is SGHVS and CDR2 FQNEAQ. V lost 3 bases, J lost 1 base, and 6 bases stayed unmatched. The CDR3: CASSLTLAGGRTDTQYF. The CDR3 coding sequence is TGTGCCAGCAGCTTGACTCTAGCGGGGGGACGCACAGATACGCAGTATTTT.

The rearrangement links TRBV3-1 to TRBJ2-4, with TRBD1 as a possible D gene (6 bases). Germline loops: CDR1 LGHDT, CDR2 YNNKEL (reference sequence). The V and J ends lost 5 bases and 8 bases respectively, with 13 bases between them. This CDR3 contains 13 residues. The CDR3 loop is CASSSHRVDIQYF. CDR3 coding DNA: TGTGCCAGCAGCTCCCACAGGGTAGACATTCAGTACTTC.

This clonotype was seen a few times. V and J are TRBV18 and TRBJ2-3; D may correspond to TRBD1 or TRBD2 (5 bases each). The germline V and J ends were trimmed by 1 base and 9 bases, with 26 bases remaining between them. This CDR3 is 18 amino acids long. The germline V gene encodes CDR1 KGHSH and CDR2 LQKENI. This CDR3 reads CASSPLSQRTAPWGTQYF. The CDR3 bases are TGTGCCAGCTCACCACTGTCCCAAAGGACCGCGCCCTGGGGGACGCAGTATTTT.

A few counts support this clonotype. CDR3 residues: CASSQTSLEQYF. DNA for the CDR3: TGTGCCAGCAGCCAGACTAGCCTTGAGCAGTACTTC. The chain employs TRBV3-1 and TRBJ2-7; the match to TRBD2 covers 7 bases. Germline CDR1 LGHDT, CDR2 YNNKEL (reference sequence). V was clipped by 3 bases and J by 7 bases; unmatched bases: 3. This CDR3 is built from 12 residues.

The chain joins TRBV5-5 to TRBJ2-7; D is possibly TRBD1 (6 bases). V was clipped by 0 bases and J by 2 bases, with 12 bases between them. The CDR3 is made up of 15 amino acids. Germline CDR1 SGHKS, CDR2 YYEKEE (reference sequence). CDR3 in DNA: TGTGCCAGCAGCTTGGAGTCAGGGGACACCTACGAGCAGTACTTC. Amino acid sequence: CASSLESGDTYEQYF.

This clonotype occurred a few times. The chain recombines TRBV3-1 with TRBJ1-4; D might be TRBD1 (5 bases). The germline V gene encodes CDR1 LGHDT and CDR2 YNNKEL (reference sequence). V was clipped by 0 bases and J by 14 bases, with 16 bases between them. CDR3 length equals 14 residues. The CDR3 region has the DNA TGTGCCAGCAGCCAAGATCTCGGCGGGGGGGGTCTGTTTTTT. It codes for CASSQDLGGGGLFF.

The sample holds a few counts of this clonotype. The chain uses TRBV9 and TRBJ2-1; 11 bases align to TRBD2. Germline trimming cut 0 bases from V and 8 bases from J; bases unmatched to any gene: 7. The V gene's germline CDR1 is SGDLS and CDR2 YYNGEE. The CDR3 extends over 16 amino acids. CDR3 nucleotide sequence: TGTGCCAGCAGCGTAGGTGGAACTAGCGGGGGCGATGAGCAGTTCTTC. This gives the protein CASSVGGTSGGDEQFF.

V usage is TRBV20-1 and J usage is TRBJ2-1, with D possibly TRBD2 on 5 matching bases. This CDR3 spans 13 amino acids. Trimming pared 6 bases from V and 8 bases from J, leaving 17 bases between. Germline loops: CDR1 DFQATT, CDR2 SNEGSKA (reference sequence). The CDR3 DNA reads TGCAGTGCCCTAAGCGGTCAGCGGTATGAGCAGTTCTTC. Encoded protein: CSALSGQRYEQFF.

This clonotype was observed at least ten times. The CDR3 nucleotides are TGTGCCAGCAGCGGGCGGCAGGTTAGCAATCAGCCCCAGCATTTT. Its protein product is CASSGRQVSNQPQHF. The chain couples TRBV12-3 or TRBV12-4 to TRBJ1-5; no clear D. The CDR3 length is 15 residues. V was clipped by 6 bases and J by 0 bases, with 12 bases between them.

The chain joins TRBV20-1 to TRBJ2-1; 11 nucleotides align to TRBD2. Germline values: CDR1 DFQATT, CDR2 SNEGSKA (reference sequence). The J segment lost 10 bases and the V segment lost 7 bases, leaving 12 bases of the junction unmatched. This CDR3 is 14 amino acids long. The CDR3 DNA reads as TGCAGTGGAGGGCAACTAGCGGGAGTGAAGGAGCAGTTCTTC. It yields the protein CSGGQLAGVKEQFF.

This clonotype appeared a single time. The junction departs from germline at one end; a sequencing error may be responsible. This chain uses TRBV12-3 or TRBV12-4 with TRBJ2-1, with 11 bases fitting TRBD2. This CDR3 contains 18 residues. This CDR3 is CTSSLAITGLAEYNEQFF. In DNA, the CDR3 is TGTACCAGCAGTTTAGCAATCACGGGACTAGCGGAGTACAATGAGCAGTTCTTC.

The V call is TRBV20-1, the J call TRBJ2-1; 10 positions match TRBD1. V lost 6 bases to trimming and J lost 5 bases; unmatched junction nucleotides: 13. The CDR3 totals 16 residues. Germline values: CDR1 DFQATT, CDR2 SNEGSKA (reference sequence). The CDR3 spells CSAPRGGTGDHNEQFF. The CDR3 nucleotides read TGCAGTGCCCCGAGGGGTGGGACAGGGGACCACAATGAGCAGTTCTTC.

The chain is built from TRBV6-5 and TRBJ1-1; 11 bases are shared with TRBD1. The germline V gene encodes CDR1 MNHEY and CDR2 SVGAGI. V trimming: 4 bases; J trimming: 11 bases; junction bases outside the gene matches: 9. The CDR3 spans 14 residues. The CDR3 region is CASSFPGTGGFAFF. In DNA, the CDR3 is TGTGCCAGCAGTTTCCCCGGGACAGGGGGTTTTGCTTTCTTT.

The genes are TRBV21-1 and TRBJ2-7; the table names TRBD1, a call not compared with the DNA. TRBV21-1 is marked as a pseudogene. This CDR3 is 13 amino acids long. CDR3 nucleotide sequence: TGTGCCAGCAGTGGCCCAGGGGGACCGCGGCAGTACTTC. It translates to CASSGPGGPRQYF.

This chain links TRBV3-1 with TRBJ2-5, with no clear D. The CDR3 covers 14 residues. Per the germline V gene, CDR1 is LGHDT and CDR2 is YNNKEL (reference sequence). Trimming took 6 bases from V and 3 from J, leaving 14 bases between them. CDR3 loop: CASSQRVQKETQYF. In DNA, the CDR3 is TGTGCCAGCAGTCAAAGGGTACAGAAAGAGACCCAGTACTTC.

Only one count was recorded for this clonotype. A read error is possible here, since a much larger clone lies one base away. J is TRBJ2-5 and V is TRBV6-1; D uncertain. From germline, CDR1 is MNHNS and CDR2 SASEGT. Trimming removed 7 bases at V and 1 base at J, with 19 bases between. The length of the CDR3 is 16 residues. This CDR3 is CASMGHRIWPQETQYF. As DNA, the CDR3 is TGTGCCAGCATGGGCCATAGGATTTGGCCCCAAGAGACCCAGTACTTC.

The sample holds many counts of this clonotype. The chain links TRBV12-3 or TRBV12-4 to TRBJ2-7, with no clear D. This CDR3 is built from 12 residues. V dropped 5 bases and J dropped 5 bases, with 10 bases sitting between them. The CDR3 reads CASSPGPNEQYF. In DNA form, the CDR3 reads TGTGCCAGCAGTCCCGGTCCCAACGAGCAGTACTTC.